Listed here is a single T cell receptor beta chain. A read error may produce the germline difference seen at one junction end. This entry is derived from a study of cytomegalovirus exposure and HLA in healthy donors. PCR primers comprised 60 Vbeta and 13 Jbeta primers. Here immunoSEQ multiplex PCR was the method, and the copy in TCRdb shows in-frame clones only, minus some. The sample gives about 200,000 clones, approximately 82% of which show up once; 0.63% is in the top ten. The germline gives CDR1 SEHNR, CDR2 FQNEAQ (reference sequence). The CDR3 loop spans 17 amino acids. V is TRBV7-9 and J is TRBJ1-2; 7 bases align to TRBD1. The sample comprised PBMCs. The clonotype originates from a man aged 18-30 years in good health and CMV-seronegative. The CDR3 reads CSSSSFPGQKIDYGYTF. The CDR3 nucleotides are TGTTCCAGCAGCTCCTTCCCGGGACAGAAGATAGACTATGGCTACACCTTC.